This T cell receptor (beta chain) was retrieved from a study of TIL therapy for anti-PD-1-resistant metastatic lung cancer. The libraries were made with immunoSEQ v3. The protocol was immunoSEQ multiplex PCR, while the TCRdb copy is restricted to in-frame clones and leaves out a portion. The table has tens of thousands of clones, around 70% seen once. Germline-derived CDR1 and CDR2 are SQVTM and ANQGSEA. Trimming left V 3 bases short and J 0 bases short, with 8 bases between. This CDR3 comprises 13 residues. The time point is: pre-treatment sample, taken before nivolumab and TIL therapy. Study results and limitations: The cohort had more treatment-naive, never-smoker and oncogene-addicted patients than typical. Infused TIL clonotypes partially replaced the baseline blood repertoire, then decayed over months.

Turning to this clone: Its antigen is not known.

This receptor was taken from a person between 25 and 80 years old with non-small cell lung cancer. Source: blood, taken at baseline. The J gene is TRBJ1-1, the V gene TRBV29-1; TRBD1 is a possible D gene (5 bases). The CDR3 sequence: CSVEGRLNTEAFF. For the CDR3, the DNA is TGCAGCGTTGAGGGACGGTTGAACACTGAAGCTTTCTTT.